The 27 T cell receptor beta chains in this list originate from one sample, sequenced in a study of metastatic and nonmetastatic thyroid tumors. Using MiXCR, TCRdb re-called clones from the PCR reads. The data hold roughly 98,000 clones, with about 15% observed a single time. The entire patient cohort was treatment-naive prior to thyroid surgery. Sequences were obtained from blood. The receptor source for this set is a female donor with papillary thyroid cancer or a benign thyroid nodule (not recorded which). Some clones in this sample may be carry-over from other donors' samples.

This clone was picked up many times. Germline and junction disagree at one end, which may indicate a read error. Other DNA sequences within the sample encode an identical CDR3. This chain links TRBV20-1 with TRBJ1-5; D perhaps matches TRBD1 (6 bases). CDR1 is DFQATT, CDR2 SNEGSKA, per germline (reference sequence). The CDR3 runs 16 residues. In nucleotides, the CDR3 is TGCAGTGCAGGAGGGTCAAGGACAGATAGCAATCAGCCTCAGCATTTT. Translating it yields CSAGGSRTDSNQPQHF.

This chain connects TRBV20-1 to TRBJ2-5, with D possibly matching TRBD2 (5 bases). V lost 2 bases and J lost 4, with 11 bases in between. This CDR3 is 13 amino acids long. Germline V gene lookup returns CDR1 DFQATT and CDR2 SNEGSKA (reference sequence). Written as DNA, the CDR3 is TGCAGTGCTAGACCTAGGACTTTAGAGACCCAGTACTTC. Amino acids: CSARPRTLETQYF.

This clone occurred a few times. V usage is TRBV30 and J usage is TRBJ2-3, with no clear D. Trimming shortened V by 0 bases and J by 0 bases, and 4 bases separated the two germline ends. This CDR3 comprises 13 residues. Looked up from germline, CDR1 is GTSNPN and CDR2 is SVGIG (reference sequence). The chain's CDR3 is CAWSVISTDTQYF. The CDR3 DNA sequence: TGTGCCTGGAGTGTCATTAGCACAGATACGCAGTATTTT.

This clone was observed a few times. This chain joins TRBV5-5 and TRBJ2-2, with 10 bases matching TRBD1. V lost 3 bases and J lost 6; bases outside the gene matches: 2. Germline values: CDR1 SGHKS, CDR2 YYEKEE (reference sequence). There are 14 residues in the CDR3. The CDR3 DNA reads TGTGCCAGCAGCTCCGGGACAGGGGCCGGGGAGCTGTTTTTT. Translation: CASSSGTGAGELFF.

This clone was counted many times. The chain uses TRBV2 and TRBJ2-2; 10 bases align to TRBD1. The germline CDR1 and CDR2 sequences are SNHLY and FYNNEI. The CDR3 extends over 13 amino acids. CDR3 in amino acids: CCNGDRGTGELFF. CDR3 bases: TGTTGTAACGGGGACAGGGGCACCGGGGAGCTGTTTTTT.

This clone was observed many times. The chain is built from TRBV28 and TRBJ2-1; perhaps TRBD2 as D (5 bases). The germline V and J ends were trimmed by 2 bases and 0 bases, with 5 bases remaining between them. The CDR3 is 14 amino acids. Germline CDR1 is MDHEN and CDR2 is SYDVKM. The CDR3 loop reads CASSLSGSYNEQFF. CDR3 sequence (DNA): TGTGCCAGCAGTTTAAGCGGCTCCTACAATGAGCAGTTCTTC.

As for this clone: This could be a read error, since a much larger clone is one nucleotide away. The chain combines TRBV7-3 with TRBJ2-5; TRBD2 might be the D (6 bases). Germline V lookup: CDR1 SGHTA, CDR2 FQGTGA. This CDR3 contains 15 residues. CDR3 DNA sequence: TGTGCCTGCAGCCCCTGGGGTAGCGGACAAGAGACCCAGTACTTC. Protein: CACSPWGSGQETQYF.

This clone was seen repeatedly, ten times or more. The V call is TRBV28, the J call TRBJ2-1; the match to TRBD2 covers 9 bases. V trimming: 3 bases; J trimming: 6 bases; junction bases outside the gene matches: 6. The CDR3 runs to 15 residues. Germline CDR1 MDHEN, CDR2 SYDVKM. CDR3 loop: CASSFRSGGSNEQFF. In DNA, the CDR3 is TGTGCCAGCAGTTTCCGGAGCGGGGGGTCCAATGAGCAGTTCTTC.

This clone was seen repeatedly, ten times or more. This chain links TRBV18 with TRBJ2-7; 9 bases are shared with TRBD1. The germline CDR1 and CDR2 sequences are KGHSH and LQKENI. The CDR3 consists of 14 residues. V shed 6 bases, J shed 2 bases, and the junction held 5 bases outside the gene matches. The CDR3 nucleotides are TGTGCCAGCTCGCCTAGGACAGGGGCCTACGAGCAGTACTTC. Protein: CASSPRTGAYEQYF.

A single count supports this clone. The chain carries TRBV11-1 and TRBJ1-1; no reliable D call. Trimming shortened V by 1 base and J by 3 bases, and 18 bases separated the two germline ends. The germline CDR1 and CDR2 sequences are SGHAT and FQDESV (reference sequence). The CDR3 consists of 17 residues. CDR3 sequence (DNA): TGTGCCAGCAGCTTAGGGAATAGACCGCTAAGGCACACTGAAGCTTTCTTT. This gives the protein CASSLGNRPLRHTEAFF.

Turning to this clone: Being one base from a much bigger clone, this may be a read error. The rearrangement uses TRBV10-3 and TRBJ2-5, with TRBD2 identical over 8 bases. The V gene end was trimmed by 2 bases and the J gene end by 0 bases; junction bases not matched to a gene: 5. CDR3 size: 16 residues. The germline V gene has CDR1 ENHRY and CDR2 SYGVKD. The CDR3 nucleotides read TGTGCCATCAGTGAGGGGGCAGCGGGAGACCAAGAGACCCAGTACTTC. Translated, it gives CAISEGAAGDQETQYF.

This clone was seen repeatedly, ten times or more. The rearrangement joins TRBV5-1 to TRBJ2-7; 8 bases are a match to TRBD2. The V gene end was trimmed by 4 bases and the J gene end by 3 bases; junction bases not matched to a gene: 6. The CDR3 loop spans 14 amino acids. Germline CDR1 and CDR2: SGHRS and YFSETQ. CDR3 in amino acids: CASSPREGVYEQYF. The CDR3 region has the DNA TGCGCCAGCAGCCCTCGGGAGGGGGTCTACGAGCAGTACTTC.

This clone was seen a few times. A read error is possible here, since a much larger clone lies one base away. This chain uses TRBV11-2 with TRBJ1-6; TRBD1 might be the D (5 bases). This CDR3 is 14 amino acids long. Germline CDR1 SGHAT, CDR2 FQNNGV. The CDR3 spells CASSLPGGNSLLHF. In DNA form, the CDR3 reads TGTGCCAGCAGCCTTCCGGGGGGAAATTCACTCCTCCACTTT.

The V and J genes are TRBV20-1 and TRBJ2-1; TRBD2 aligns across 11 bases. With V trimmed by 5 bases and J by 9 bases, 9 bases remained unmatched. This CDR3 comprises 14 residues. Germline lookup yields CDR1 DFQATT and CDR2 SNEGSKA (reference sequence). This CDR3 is CSAQWGLAVGEQFF. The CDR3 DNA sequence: TGCAGTGCTCAGTGGGGACTAGCGGTCGGTGAGCAGTTCTTC.

CDR3 protein: CASSLPGAPPYEQYF. The CDR3 DNA reads as TGTGCCAGCAGTTTGCCAGGGGCGCCTCCCTACGAGCAGTACTTC. This rearrangement joins TRBV27 to TRBJ2-7; D perhaps matches TRBD1 (6 bases). This CDR3 has 15 residues. V was clipped by 3 bases and J by 2 bases, with 14 bases between them. CDR1 and CDR2 from the germline V gene are MNHEY and SMNVEV (reference sequence).

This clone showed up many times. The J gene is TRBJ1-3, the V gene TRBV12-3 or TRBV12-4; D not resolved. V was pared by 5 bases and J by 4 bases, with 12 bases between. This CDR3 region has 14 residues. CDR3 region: CASSRAGEGNTIYF. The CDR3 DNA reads TGTGCCAGCAGTAGGGCAGGCGAGGGAAACACCATATATTTT.

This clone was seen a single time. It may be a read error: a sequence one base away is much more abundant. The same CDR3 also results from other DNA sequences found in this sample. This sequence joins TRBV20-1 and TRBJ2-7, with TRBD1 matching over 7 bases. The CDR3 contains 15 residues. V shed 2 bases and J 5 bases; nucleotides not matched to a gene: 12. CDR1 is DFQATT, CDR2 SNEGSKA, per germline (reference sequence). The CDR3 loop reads CSARPGTGAINEQYF. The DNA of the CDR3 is TGCAGTGCTAGACCCGGTACAGGGGCGATCAACGAGCAGTACTTC.

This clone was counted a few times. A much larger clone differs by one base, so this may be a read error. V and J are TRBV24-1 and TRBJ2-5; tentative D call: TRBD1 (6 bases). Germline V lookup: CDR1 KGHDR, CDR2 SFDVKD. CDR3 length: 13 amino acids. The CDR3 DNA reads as TGTGCCACCAGGGGAACAGGGCAAGAGACCAAGTACTTC. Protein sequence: CATRGTGQETKYF.

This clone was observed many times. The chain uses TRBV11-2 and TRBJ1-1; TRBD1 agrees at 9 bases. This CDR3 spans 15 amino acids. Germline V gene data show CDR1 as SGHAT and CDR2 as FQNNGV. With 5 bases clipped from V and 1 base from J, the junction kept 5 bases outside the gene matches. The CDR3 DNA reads TGTGCCAGCAGCCTCTGGACAGGGGCGAACACTGAAGCTTTCTTT. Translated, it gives CASSLWTGANTEAFF.

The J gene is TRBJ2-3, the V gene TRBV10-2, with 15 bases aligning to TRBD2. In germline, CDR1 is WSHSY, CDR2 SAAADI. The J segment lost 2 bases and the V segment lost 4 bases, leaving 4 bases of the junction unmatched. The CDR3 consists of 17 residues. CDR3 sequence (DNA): TGCGCCAGCAGTGGGGGGACTAGCGGGGGGTACACAGATACGCAGTATTTT. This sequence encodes CASSGGTSGGYTDTQYF.

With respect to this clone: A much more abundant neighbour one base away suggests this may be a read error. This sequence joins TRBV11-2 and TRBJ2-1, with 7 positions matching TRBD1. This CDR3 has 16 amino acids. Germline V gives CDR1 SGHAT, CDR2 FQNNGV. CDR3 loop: CVSSGQIQGAYNEQFF. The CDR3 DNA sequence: TGTGTCAGCAGCGGACAAATTCAGGGGGCCTACAATGAGCAGTTCTTC.

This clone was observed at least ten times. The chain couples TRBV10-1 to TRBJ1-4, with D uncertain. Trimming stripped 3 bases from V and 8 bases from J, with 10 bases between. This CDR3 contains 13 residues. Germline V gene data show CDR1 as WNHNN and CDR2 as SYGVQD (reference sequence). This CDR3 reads CASSDGRGEKLFF. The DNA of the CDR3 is TGCGCCAGCAGTGACGGGCGAGGGGAAAAACTGTTTTTT.

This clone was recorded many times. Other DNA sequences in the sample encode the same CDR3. DNA for the CDR3: TGTGCCAGCAGCGAGGTAGGAACCACCGGGGAGCTGTTTTTT. Translation gives CASSEVGTTGELFF. The rearrangement joins TRBV9 to TRBJ2-2; D gene ambiguous. The CDR3 has 14 residues. Per germline, CDR1 SGDLS and CDR2 YYNGEE. Trimming cost V 3 bases and J 4 bases, with 10 bases left between them. The whole variable domain, remainder taken from reference TRBV9 and TRBJ2-2, is DSGVTQTPKHLITATGQRVTLRCSPRSGDLSVYWYQQSLDQGLQFLIQYYNGEERAKGNILERFSAQQFPDLHSELNLSSLELGDSALYFCASSEVGTTGELFFGEGSRLTVL.

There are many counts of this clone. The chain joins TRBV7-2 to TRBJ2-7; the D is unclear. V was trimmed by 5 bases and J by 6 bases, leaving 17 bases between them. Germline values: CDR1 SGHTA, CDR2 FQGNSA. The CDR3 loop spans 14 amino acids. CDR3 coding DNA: TGTGCCAGCAGCCTCTACGGGTTGGCAGGCGAGCAGTACTTC. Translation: CASSLYGLAGEQYF.

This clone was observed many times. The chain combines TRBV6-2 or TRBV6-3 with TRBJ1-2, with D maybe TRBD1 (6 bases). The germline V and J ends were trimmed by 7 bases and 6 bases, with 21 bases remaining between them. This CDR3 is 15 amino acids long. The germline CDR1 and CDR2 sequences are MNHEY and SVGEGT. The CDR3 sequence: CASKRDGRGMNGYTF. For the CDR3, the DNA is TGTGCCAGCAAGAGGGATGGAAGGGGGATGAATGGCTACACCTTC.

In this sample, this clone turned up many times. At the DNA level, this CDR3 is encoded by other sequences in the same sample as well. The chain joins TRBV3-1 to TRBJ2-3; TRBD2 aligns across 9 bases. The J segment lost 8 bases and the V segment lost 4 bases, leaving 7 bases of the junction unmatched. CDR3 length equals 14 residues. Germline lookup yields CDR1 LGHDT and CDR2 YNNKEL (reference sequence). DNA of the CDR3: TGTGCCAGCAGCCTCACTTTAGCGGGGGTTACGCAGTATTTT. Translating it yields CASSLTLAGVTQYF.

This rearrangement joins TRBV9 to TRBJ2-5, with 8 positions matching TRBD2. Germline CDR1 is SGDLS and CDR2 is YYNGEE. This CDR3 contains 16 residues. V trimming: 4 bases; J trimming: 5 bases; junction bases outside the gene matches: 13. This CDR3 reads CASSPSTSGGEETQYF. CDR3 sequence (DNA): TGTGCCAGCAGCCCGAGTACTAGCGGCGGGGAGGAGACCCAGTACTTC.